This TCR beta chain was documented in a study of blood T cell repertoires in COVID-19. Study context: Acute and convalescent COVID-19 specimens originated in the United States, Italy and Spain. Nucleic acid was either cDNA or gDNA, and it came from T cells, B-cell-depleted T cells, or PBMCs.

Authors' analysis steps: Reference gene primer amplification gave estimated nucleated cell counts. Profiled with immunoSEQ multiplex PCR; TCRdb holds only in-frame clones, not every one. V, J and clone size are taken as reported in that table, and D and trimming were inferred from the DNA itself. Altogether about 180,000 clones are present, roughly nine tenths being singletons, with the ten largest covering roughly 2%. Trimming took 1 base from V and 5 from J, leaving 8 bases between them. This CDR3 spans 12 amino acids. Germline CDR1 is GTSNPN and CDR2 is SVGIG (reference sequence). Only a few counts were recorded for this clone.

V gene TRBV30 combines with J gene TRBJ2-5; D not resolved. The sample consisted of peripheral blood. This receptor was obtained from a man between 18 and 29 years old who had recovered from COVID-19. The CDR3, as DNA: TGTGCCTGGAGTGGTGTAGATGAGACCCAGTACTTC. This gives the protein CAWSGVDETQYF.